One and the same sample provided the 10 T cell receptor beta chains below, sequenced in a study of T-cell reconstitution after alpha-beta-depleted transplantation in children. TCRbeta library construction was performed incorporating unique molecular identifiers. A single record per CDR3 protein comes from TCRdb applying MiXCR to the PCR reads. This sample yields over 150,000 distinct CDR3 sequences, of which approximately 7% are seen a single time; 4.5% to 6.5% belongs to the top ten. The material was PBMCs, obtained before TCRalphabeta/CD19-depleted stem cell transplant. All receptors derive from a boy aged 2 to 9 with acute lymphoblastic leukemia, due to receive a stem cell transplant.

This chain joins TRBV30 and TRBJ2-1; TRBD2 might be the D (7 bases). The length of the CDR3 is 14 residues. Germline loops: CDR1 GTSNPN, CDR2 SVGIG (reference sequence). V was cut by 4 bases and J by 2 bases, with 12 bases left in between. CDR3 sequence reads: CAWNRGGTYNEQFF. The CDR3 bases are TGTGCCTGGAATCGCGGGGGCACCTACAATGAGCAGTTCTTC.

This clonotype was found a few times. The rearrangement links TRBV7-2 to TRBJ2-2; the D call may be TRBD1 or TRBD2 (5 bases each). This CDR3 spans 15 amino acids. The V end was cut by 3 bases, the J end by 6 bases, with 14 bases between. In germline, CDR1 is SGHTA, CDR2 FQGNSA. The CDR3: CASSFLRGDSGELFF. The CDR3 DNA is TGTGCCAGCAGCTTCTTGAGGGGTGATTCCGGGGAGCTGTTTTTT.

In this sample, this clonotype turned up many times. This chain connects TRBV12-3 or TRBV12-4 to TRBJ2-7, with TRBD2 matching 9 bases. This CDR3 is built from 13 residues. V lost 6 bases, J lost 5 bases, and 5 bases stayed unmatched. This CDR3 reads CASSLGLADEQYF. CDR3 DNA: TGTGCCAGCAGCCTGGGACTAGCTGACGAGCAGTACTTC.

This clonotype was observed a handful of times. The junction does not match germline at one end; this may be a read error. V usage is TRBV7-8 and J usage is TRBJ2-1; 10 nucleotides line up with TRBD2. The CDR3 covers 14 residues. Per the germline V gene, CDR1 is SGHVS and CDR2 is FQNEAQ. DNA for the CDR3: TGTGCCAGAAGCTCGGTAGCGGGGGGCGATGAGCAGTTCTTC. Its protein is CARSSVAGGDEQFF.

This clonotype has a count of ten or more. The chain recombines TRBV20-1 with TRBJ2-7; 9 bases map to TRBD2. Germline V gives CDR1 DFQATT, CDR2 SNEGSKA (reference sequence). This CDR3 is 14 amino acids long. Losses at the gene ends were 1 base for V and 5 bases for J; bases not matched to a gene: 6. CDR3 region: CSARGLAGANEQYF. In nucleotides, the CDR3 is TGCAGTGCTAGAGGTTTAGCGGGAGCGAACGAGCAGTACTTC.

This clonotype was counted many times. The V call is TRBV27, the J call TRBJ1-5; 9 nucleotides match TRBD1. CDR3 size: 14 residues. Per the germline V gene, CDR1 is MNHEY and CDR2 is SMNVEV (reference sequence). V dropped 0 bases and J dropped 6; count of bases not matched to a gene: 0. CDR3 sequence: CASSLSTGGQPQHF. DNA for the CDR3: TGTGCCAGCAGTTTATCGACAGGGGGTCAGCCCCAGCATTTT.

This clonotype has a count of ten or more. The genes are TRBV20-1 and TRBJ1-2, with TRBD1 matching over 10 bases. Germline assignment: CDR1 DFQATT and CDR2 SNEGSKA (reference sequence). This CDR3 is 13 amino acids long. V lost 5 bases to trimming and J lost 6 bases; unmatched junction nucleotides: 6. CDR3 bases: TGCAGTGCTCTGCGGGGACAGGGGAATGGCTACACCTTC. It codes for CSALRGQGNGYTF.

The V and J genes are TRBV7-2 and TRBJ2-5; no clear D. The germline V gene has CDR1 SGHTA and CDR2 FQGNSA. Trimming removed 4 bases at V and 4 bases at J, with 10 bases between. The CDR3 runs to 13 residues. For the CDR3, the DNA is TGTGCCAGCAGCTGGGGTCGACTAGAGACCCAGTACTTC. Amino acid sequence: CASSWGRLETQYF.

This clonotype was found a few times. The chain combines TRBV3-1 with TRBJ1-2; D is uncertain. Germline CDR1 LGHDT, CDR2 YNNKEL (reference sequence). The CDR3 runs to 13 residues. Trimming cost V 0 bases and J 2 bases, with 4 bases left between them. CDR3 bases: TGTGCCAGCAGCCAAGATCGGAACTATGGCTACACCTTC. Protein sequence: CASSQDRNYGYTF.

This clonotype was found many times. The V gene is TRBV7-9, the J gene TRBJ2-1; D perhaps matches TRBD2 (6 bases). This CDR3 is 16 amino acids long. The germline gives CDR1 SEHNR, CDR2 FQNEAQ (reference sequence). Trimming pared 1 base from V and 6 bases from J, leaving 16 bases between. The CDR3 nucleotides read TGTGCCAGCAGCTTAGATAGCGGAAAGGAACCCAATGAGCAGTTCTTC. Its protein product is CASSLDSGKEPNEQFF.